These 13 T cell receptor beta chains came from one sample sequenced in a study of T-cell reconstitution after alpha-beta-depleted transplantation in children. Unique molecular identifiers were used to barcode this TCRbeta library. Each CDR3 protein gets one entry after TCRdb re-called the PCR reads with MiXCR. The sample holds around 450,000 distinct CDR3 sequences, 43% seen once. The starting material was PBMCs, obtained before TCRalphabeta/CD19-depleted stem cell transplant. The receptors were sampled from a girl between 2 and 10 years old with aplastic anemia, due to receive a stem cell transplant.

The rearrangement links TRBV27 to TRBJ2-5, with 7 bases matching TRBD1. The J segment lost 5 bases and the V segment lost 5 bases, leaving 14 bases of the junction unmatched. Germline lookup yields CDR1 MNHEY and CDR2 SMNVEV (reference sequence). The CDR3 spans 16 residues. This chain's CDR3 is CASSARTGGEDETQYF. DNA for the CDR3: TGTGCCAGCAGTGCCCGGACAGGAGGAGAAGATGAGACCCAGTACTTC.

The table lists this clonotype with many counts. The gene calls are TRBV29-1 and TRBJ2-3; TRBD2 aligns across 8 bases. CDR3 length: 14 residues. With V trimmed by 4 bases and J by 2 bases, 5 bases remained unmatched. The germline V gene has CDR1 SQVTM and CDR2 ANQGSEA. CDR3 region: CSVALAEYTDTQYF. For the CDR3, the DNA is TGCAGCGTTGCACTAGCGGAGTACACAGATACGCAGTATTTT.

This clonotype was seen a few times. The genes are TRBV6-1 and TRBJ1-5; 7 bases fit TRBD1. The trim removed 5 bases at V and 2 bases at J, leaving 6 bases unmatched. The CDR3 length is 15 residues. Germline lookup yields CDR1 MNHNS and CDR2 SASEGT. The DNA for the CDR3 is TGTGCCAGCAGTCCTACAGGGGAGGGCAATCAGCCCCAGCATTTT. Translation gives CASSPTGEGNQPQHF.

The chain links TRBV20-1 to TRBJ2-1, with a weak D call TRBD2 (6 bases). Germline V gene sequence: CDR1 DFQATT, CDR2 SNEGSKA (reference sequence). Between the trimmed V and J ends, which lost 6 bases and 6 bases, there was a span of 21 bases. The CDR3 sequence is 15 residues long. DNA of the CDR3: TGCAGTGCCTCCCAGGCGACTAGGTTAGTCAATGAGCAGTTCTTC. Translating it yields CSASQATRLVNEQFF.

This clonotype has at least ten counts. The V and J genes are TRBV2 and TRBJ1-1, with 8 bases lining up with TRBD1. The CDR3 loop spans 14 amino acids. V gave up 8 bases and J gave up 1 base; unmatched junction bases: 6. The germline V gene encodes CDR1 SNHLY and CDR2 FYNNEI. The chain's CDR3 is CASSFGQGNTEAFF. CDR3 bases: TGTGCCAGCTCCTTTGGACAGGGGAACACTGAAGCTTTCTTT.

This chain connects TRBV27 to TRBJ1-2; D is perhaps TRBD1 (5 bases). This CDR3 contains 15 residues. V was cut by 5 bases and J by 1 base, with 14 bases left in between. The germline V gene has CDR1 MNHEY and CDR2 SMNVEV (reference sequence). The DNA for the CDR3 is TGTGCCAGCAGTCTACCCCGGACAATTAACTATGGCTACACCTTC. It codes for CASSLPRTINYGYTF.

This chain links TRBV20-1 with TRBJ1-1; TRBD1 agrees at 10 bases. CDR1 is DFQATT, CDR2 SNEGSKA, per germline (reference sequence). The CDR3 runs 16 residues. Trimming removed 3 bases from V and 6 bases from J; junction bases left unmatched: 13. DNA of the CDR3: TGCAGTGCTAGCGTCCCGTGGACAGGGGGAATCTCTGAAGCTTTCTTT. Translating it yields CSASVPWTGGISEAFF.

The V and J genes are TRBV28 and TRBJ2-7, with 7 bases aligning to TRBD1. Germline trimming cut 7 bases from V and 5 bases from J; bases unmatched to any gene: 8. CDR3 length: 13 amino acids. In germline, CDR1 is MDHEN, CDR2 SYDVKM. The CDR3 DNA sequence: TGTGCCAGCACCGCCAGGGGGTTCGACGAGCAGTACTTC. This codes for CASTARGFDEQYF.

The chain links TRBV14 to TRBJ1-1; D may be TRBD1 (5 bases). V lost 3 bases, J lost 3 bases, and 8 bases lay in between. CDR1 is SGHDN, CDR2 FVKESK, per germline. CDR3 length equals 13 residues. In DNA form, the CDR3 reads TGTGCCAGCAGCCAGGCGGGGCACACTGAAGCTTTCTTT. Protein product: CASSQAGHTEAFF.

The V and J genes are TRBV20-1 and TRBJ2-7; 9 bases fit TRBD1. V shed 2 bases and J 9 bases; nucleotides not matched to a gene: 14. CDR3 size: 15 residues. Germline CDR1 is DFQATT and CDR2 is SNEGSKA (reference sequence). This CDR3 is CSARSLFTGGLGQYF. The DNA of the CDR3 is TGCAGTGCTAGATCGTTGTTTACAGGGGGCCTCGGGCAGTACTTC.

V usage is TRBV27 and J usage is TRBJ2-7; D is ambiguous. V lost 0 bases, J lost 3 bases, and 12 bases lay in between. This CDR3 spans 15 amino acids. CDR1 MNHEY and CDR2 SMNVEV come from the germline V gene (reference sequence). The CDR3 DNA follows: TGTGCCAGCAGTTTATCCGGGTCCACGTACTACGAGCAGTACTTC. Translation gives CASSLSGSTYYEQYF.

V is TRBV20-1 and J is TRBJ2-7; TRBD2 might be the D (6 bases). The CDR3 has 16 residues. The V gene's germline CDR1 is DFQATT and CDR2 SNEGSKA (reference sequence). V lost 0 bases, J lost 0 bases, and 15 bases lay in between. The CDR3 reads CSARDMAGISSYEQYF. Written as DNA, the CDR3 is TGCAGTGCTAGAGATATGGCGGGAATAAGCTCCTACGAGCAGTACTTC.

This clonotype was observed a handful of times. The chain is built from TRBV7-2 and TRBJ2-4; D is ambiguous. The CDR3 runs to 14 residues. V was shortened by 7 bases and J by 8 bases, with 18 bases between the two germline ends. Germline V gene data show CDR1 as SGHTA and CDR2 as FQGNSA. The CDR3, as DNA: TGTGCCAGCACGTTATTATCAGGTCAAGACATTCAGTACTTC. This gives the protein CASTLLSGQDIQYF.